This T cell receptor (beta chain) is drawn from a study of cytomegalovirus exposure and HLA in healthy donors. Study-wide findings and caveats: Later work found most CMV-associated TCR beta chains apparently HLA-restricted.

This clone has a handful of counts. The antigen remains unidentified. V lost 0 bases, J lost 0 bases, and 10 bases stayed unmatched. Germline values: CDR1 LNHNV, CDR2 YYDKDF (reference sequence). This CDR3 comprises 19 residues. The PCR was carried out with 60 Vbeta primers and 13 Jbeta primers. Profiling relied on immunoSEQ multiplex PCR, and the TCRdb table lists in-frame clones only, not all of them. The table shows some 91,000 clones, with roughly nine tenths occurring only once. What was sequenced was PBMCs. The gene calls are TRBV15 and TRBJ2-7, with TRBD1 matching over 11 bases. This TCR was sampled from a man aged 25-40 years in good health and CMV-seropositive. The CDR3: CATSRDTNSGTGGSYEQYF. CDR3 DNA: TGTGCCACCAGCAGAGATACGAATTCCGGGACAGGGGGCTCCTACGAGCAGTACTTC.